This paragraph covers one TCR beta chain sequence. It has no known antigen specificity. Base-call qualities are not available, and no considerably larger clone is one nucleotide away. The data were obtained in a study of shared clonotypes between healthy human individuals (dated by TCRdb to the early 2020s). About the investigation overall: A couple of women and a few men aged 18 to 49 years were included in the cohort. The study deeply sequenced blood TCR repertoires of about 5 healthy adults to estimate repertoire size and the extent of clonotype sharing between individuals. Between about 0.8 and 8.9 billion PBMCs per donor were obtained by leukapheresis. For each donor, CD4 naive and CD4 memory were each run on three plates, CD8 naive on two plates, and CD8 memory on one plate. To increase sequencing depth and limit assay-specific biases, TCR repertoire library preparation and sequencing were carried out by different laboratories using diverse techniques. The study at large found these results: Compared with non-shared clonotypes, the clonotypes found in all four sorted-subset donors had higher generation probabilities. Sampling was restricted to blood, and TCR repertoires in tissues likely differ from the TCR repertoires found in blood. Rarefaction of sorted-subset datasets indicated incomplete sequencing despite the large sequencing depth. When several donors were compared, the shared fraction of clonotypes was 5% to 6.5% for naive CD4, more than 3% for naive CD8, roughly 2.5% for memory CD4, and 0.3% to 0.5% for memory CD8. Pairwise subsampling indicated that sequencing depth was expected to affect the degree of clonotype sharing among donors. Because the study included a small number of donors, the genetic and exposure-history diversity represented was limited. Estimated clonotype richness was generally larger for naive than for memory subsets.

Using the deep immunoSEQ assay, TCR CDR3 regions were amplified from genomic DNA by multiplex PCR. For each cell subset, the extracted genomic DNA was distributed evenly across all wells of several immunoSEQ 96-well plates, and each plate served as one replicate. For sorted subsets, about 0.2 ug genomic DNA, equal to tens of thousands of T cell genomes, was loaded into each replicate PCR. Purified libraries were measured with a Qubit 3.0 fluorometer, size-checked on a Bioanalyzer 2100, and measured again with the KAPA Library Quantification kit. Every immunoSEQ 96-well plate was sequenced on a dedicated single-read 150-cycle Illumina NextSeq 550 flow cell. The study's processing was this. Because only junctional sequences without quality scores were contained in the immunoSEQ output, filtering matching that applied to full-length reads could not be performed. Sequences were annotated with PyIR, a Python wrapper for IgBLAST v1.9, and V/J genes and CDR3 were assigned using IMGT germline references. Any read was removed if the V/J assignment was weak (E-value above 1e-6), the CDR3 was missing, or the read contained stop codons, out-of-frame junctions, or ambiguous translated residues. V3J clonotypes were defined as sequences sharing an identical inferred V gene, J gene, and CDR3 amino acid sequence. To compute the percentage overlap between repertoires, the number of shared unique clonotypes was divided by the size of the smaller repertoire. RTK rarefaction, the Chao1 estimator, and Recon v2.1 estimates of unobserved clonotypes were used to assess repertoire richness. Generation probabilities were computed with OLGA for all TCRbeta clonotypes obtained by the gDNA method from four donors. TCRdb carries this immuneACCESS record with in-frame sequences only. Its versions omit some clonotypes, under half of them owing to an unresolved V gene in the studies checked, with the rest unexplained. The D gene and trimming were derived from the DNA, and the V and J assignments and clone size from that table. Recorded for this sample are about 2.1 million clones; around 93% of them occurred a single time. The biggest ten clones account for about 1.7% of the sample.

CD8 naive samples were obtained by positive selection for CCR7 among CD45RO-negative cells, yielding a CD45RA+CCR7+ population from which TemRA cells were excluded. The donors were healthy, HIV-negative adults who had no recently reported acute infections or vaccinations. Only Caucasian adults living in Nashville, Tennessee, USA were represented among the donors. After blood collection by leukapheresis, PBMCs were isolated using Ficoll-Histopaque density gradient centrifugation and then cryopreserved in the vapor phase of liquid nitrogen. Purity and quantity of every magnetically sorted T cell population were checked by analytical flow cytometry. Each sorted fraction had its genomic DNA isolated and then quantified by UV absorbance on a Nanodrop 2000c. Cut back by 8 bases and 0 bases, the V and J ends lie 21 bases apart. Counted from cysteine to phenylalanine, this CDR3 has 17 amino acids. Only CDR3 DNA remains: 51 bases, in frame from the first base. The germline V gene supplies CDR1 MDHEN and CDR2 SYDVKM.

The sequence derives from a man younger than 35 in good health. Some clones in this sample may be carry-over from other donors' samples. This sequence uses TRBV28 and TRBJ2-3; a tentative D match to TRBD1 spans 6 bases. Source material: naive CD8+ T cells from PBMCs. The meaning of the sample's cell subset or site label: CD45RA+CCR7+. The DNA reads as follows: TGTGCCAGCCCGACAGGCAAGAGGACCGGTAGCACAGATACGCAGTATTTT. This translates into CASPTGKRTGSTDTQYF.